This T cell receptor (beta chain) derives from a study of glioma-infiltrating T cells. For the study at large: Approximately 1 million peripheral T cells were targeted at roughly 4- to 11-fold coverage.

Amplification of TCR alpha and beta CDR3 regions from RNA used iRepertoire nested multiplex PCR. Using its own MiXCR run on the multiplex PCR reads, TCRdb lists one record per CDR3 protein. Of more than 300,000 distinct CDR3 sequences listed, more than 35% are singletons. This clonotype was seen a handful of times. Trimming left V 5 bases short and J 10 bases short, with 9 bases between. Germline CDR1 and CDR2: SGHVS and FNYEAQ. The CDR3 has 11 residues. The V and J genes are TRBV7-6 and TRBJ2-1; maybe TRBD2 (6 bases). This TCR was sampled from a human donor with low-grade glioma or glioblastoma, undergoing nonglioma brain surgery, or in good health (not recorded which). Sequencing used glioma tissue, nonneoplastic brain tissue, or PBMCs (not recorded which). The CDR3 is CASSPLAEQFF. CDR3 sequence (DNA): TGTGCCAGCAGCCCTCTAGCGGAGCAGTTCTTC.